The entry below describes one T cell receptor (beta chain). Its antigen remains unidentified. The table came from immunoSEQ multiplex PCR; TCRdb's copy has only in-frame clones and leaves some out. The data hold 80,000 to 100,000 clones, with 85% to 90% observed a single time. After removal of 4 bases from V and 7 bases from J, the junction contained 4 bases not matched to a gene. Germline-derived CDR1 and CDR2 are LGHDT and YNNKEL (reference sequence). This CDR3 has 15 amino acids. These data are taken from a study of T cell responses to AZD1222 COVID-19 vaccine. Study conclusions and caveats: Just a handful of AZD1222 recipients tested seropositive at baseline. Among spike-specific TCRs, nearly half reportedly target unmutated variant regions. Following two doses of AZD1222, Spike-specific TCR breadth and depth rose. The donor cohort was predominantly white British with a female majority, and clonal diversity may have been underestimated.

The specimen comprised peripheral blood, sampled on day 0 of MenACWY control vaccination. This chain uses TRBV3-1 (or the pseudogene TRBV3-2) with TRBJ2-3, with TRBD2 identical over 14 bases. The TCR sequence derives from an adult in good health. DNA for the CDR3: TGTGCCAGCAGCCCCAGGACTAGCGGGGGGCATACGCAGTATTTT. This gives the protein CASSPRTSGGHTQYF.